A selection of T cell receptor beta chains follows, all from one sample in a study of blood T cell repertoires in COVID-19. Only in-frame clones appear in the TCRdb table, and some are missing; sequencing was by immunoSEQ multiplex PCR. The table has roughly 90,000 clones, around 88% seen once. The sample comprised peripheral blood. The receptors were sampled from a human donor in a cohort sampled during active COVID-19. The CDR3 runs from the conserved cysteine through the conserved F or W. D genes are given only for firm matches. A row's size may be missing; if present it is once, few, many or a size class.

TRBD1 TRBJ2-7 once TRBV11-2 14 TGTGCCAGCAGCCAGGGGACAGGCCTCTACGAGCAGTACTTC CASSQGTGLYEQYF
. TRBJ2-7 once TRBV14 12 TGTGCCAGCAGCACAGGGAGTTACGAGCAGTACTTC CASSTGSYEQYF
TRBD2 TRBJ2-7 . TRBV6-1 16 TGTGCCAGCAGTGCGGGGGGACTAGCGGGCTCCTACGAGCAGTACTTC CASSAGGLAGSYEQYF
TRBD2 TRBJ2-5 . TRBV9 14 TGTGCCAGCAGCGTAGGTAACGGGGGGGAGACCCAGTACTTC CASSVGNGGETQYF
TRBD2 TRBJ2-1 . TRBV9 16 TGTGCCAGCAGCGTACTTAGCGGGAGGGCCGGGGATGAGCAGTTCTTC CASSVLSGRAGDEQFF
TRBD1 TRBJ2-7 . TRBV9 15 TGTGCCAGCAGCGTAGGACAGGGGAACTCCTACGAGCAGTACTTC CASSVGQGNSYEQYF
TRBD1 TRBJ2-7 . TRBV28 15 TGTGCCAGCAGTCCCGGGACAGGGATTGTCCACGAGCAGTACTTC CASSPGTGIVHEQYF
TRBD1 TRBJ2-7 . TRBV19 16 TGTGCCAGTAGTATCCGAGGGGGGACAGGGTCCGACGAGCAGTACTTC CASSIRGGTGSDEQYF
TRBD1 TRBJ2-1 . TRBV7-9 18 TGTGCCAGCACCATGCGGGACAGGGGGCACAACTGGCTCAATGAGCAGTTCTTC CASTMRDRGHNWLNEQFF
. TRBJ1-6 . TRBV9 15 TGTGCCAGCAGCCCCCGGGACATCGGGTATTCACCCCTCCACTTT CASSPRDIGYSPLHF
. TRBJ2-1 . TRBV7-7 13 TGTGCCAGCAGCTTTGCTCGGGGGAATGAGCAGTTCTTC CASSFARGNEQFF
TRBD2 TRBJ2-5 . TRBV12-3/TRBV12-4 13 TGTGCCAGCAGACCTAGCGGGCAAGAGACCCAGTACTTC CASRPSGQETQYF
. TRBJ1-1 once TRBV6-5 15 TGTGCCAGCAGTTATAGTCGGGGTCCGAACACTGAAGCTTTCTTT CASSYSRGPNTEAFF
TRBD1 TRBJ2-7 . TRBV20-1 11 TGCAGTGCGCGAGACAGGGACGAGCAGTACTTC CSARDRDEQYF
. TRBJ1-5 . TRBV2 15 TGTGCCAGCAGTCCTAGGGGGATTAGCAATCAGCCCCAGCATTTT CASSPRGISNQPQHF
TRBD1 TRBJ2-3 . TRBV2 13 TGTGCCAGCAGTGCCCAGGGGGCAGATACGCAGTATTTT CASSAQGADTQYF
TRBD2 TRBJ2-1 . TRBV27 17 TGTGCCAGCAGTACCTCCGGGACTAGCGGGAGGGATAATGAGCAGTTCTTC CASSTSGTSGRDNEQFF
. TRBJ2-1 . TRBV19 15 TGTGCCAGTAGTATAGACGTGGGGCCGAGCGATGAGCAGTTCTTC CASSIDVGPSDEQFF
. TRBJ1-1 . TRBV6-5 11 TGTGCCAGCAGCCGAAGCTTTGTAGCTTTCTTT CASSRSFVAFF
TRBD2 TRBJ2-1 . TRBV19 20 TGTGCCAGTAGTCCTAAACCCGGGACTAGCGGGGGTCGGTCCTACAATGAGCAGTTCTTC CASSPKPGTSGGRSYNEQFF
TRBD2 TRBJ2-3 . TRBV4-1 16 TGCGCCAGCAGCCAAGAGGCTAGCGGGGACCTAGATACGCAGTATTTT CASSQEASGDLDTQYF
TRBD2 TRBJ2-1 . TRBV4-2 15 TGTGCCAGCAGCCAAGTAGCTAGCGGGAGTGCTGAGCAGTTCTTC CASSQVASGSAEQFF
. TRBJ2-7 . TRBV20-1 15 TGCAGTGCTAGTTCGGCGGAGGGTGAGGGCTACGAGCAGTACTTC CSASSAEGEGYEQYF
TRBD1 TRBJ1-5 . TRBV4-3 15 TGCGCCAGCAGCCAGGACAGGGGGAGCAATCAGCCCCAGCATTTT CASSQDRGSNQPQHF
TRBD2 TRBJ2-1 . TRBV11-2 15 TGTGCCAGCAGCTTAGGTAGCGGGGGGAACAATGAGCAGTTCTTC CASSLGSGGNNEQFF
TRBD2 TRBJ2-5 . TRBV28 13 TGTGCCAGCGGGGCGGGAGCCCAAGAGACCCAGTACTTC CASGAGAQETQYF
. TRBJ2-5 . TRBV9 13 TGTGCCAGCAGCTCCAGGGTTCACGAGACCCAGTACTTC CASSSRVHETQYF
TRBD1 TRBJ1-2 once TRBV5-1 13 TGCGCCAGCAGCGGGGACAGGGCCCATGGCTACACCTTC CASSGDRAHGYTF
. TRBJ1-1 . TRBV9 13 TGTGCCAGCAGCTCCAGAGGGGGATACAGAGCTTTCTTT CASSSRGGYRAFF
TRBD2 TRBJ2-7 . TRBV27 18 TGTGCCAGCAGTTTATACCAGGGACTAGCGGGACCTCCCTACGAGCAGTACTTC CASSLYQGLAGPPYEQYF
. TRBJ2-5 . TRBV3-1/TRBV3-2 12 TGTGCCAGCAGCCAAGCTACCCAGACCCAGTACTTC CASSQATQTQYF
TRBD2 TRBJ2-2 . TRBV7-9 16 TGTGCCAGCAGCTTAGGGACTAGCGGGAGCGCCGGGGAGCTGTTTTTT CASSLGTSGSAGELFF
TRBD2 TRBJ2-3 . TRBV2 17 TGTGCCAGCAGTGGAACTTTGACTAGCGGGGAAACAGATACGCAGTATTTT CASSGTLTSGETDTQYF
. TRBJ2-1 . TRBV5-4 16 TGTGCCAGCAGCCCCCTGTTAGCGGCCTCCTACAATGAGCAGTTCTTC CASSPLLAASYNEQFF
TRBD2 TRBJ2-3 . TRBV5-5 15 TGTGCCAGCACCCTATCTAGCGGGGGCACAGATACGCAGTATTTT CASTLSSGGTDTQYF
. TRBJ2-1 . TRBV30 13 TGTGCCTGGAGTGACGGGGTCGGGAATGAGCAGTTCTTC CAWSDGVGNEQFF
. TRBJ2-5 . TRBV7-9 15 TGTGCCAGCAGCCCCACCGGGGGACTCCAAGAGACCCAGTACTTC CASSPTGGLQETQYF
. TRBJ2-1 . TRBV4-3 16 TGCGCCAGCAGCTACCAGCTGCAGGGAAGTTTGGATGAGCAGTTCTTC CASSYQLQGSLDEQFF
. TRBJ2-3 . TRBV11-3 13 TGTGCCAGCAGCTTGGGGGCTACAGATACGCAGTATTTT CASSLGATDTQYF
. TRBJ2-1 . TRBV19 15 TGTGCCAGTAGTCTAGCAAAAACGAGATACAATGAGCAGTTCTTC CASSLAKTRYNEQFF
TRBD1 TRBJ1-2 . TRBV3-1/TRBV3-2 14 TGTGCCAGCAGCCAAGTGACAGGGGACTATGGCTACACCTTC CASSQVTGDYGYTF
. TRBJ2-7 . TRBV4-3 16 TGCGCCAGCAGCCAAGTTTATGGTTCCGACATCTACGAGCAGTACTTC CASSQVYGSDIYEQYF
. TRBJ2-2 . TRBV5-6 12 TGTGCCAGCAGCCCGGGGGACGGGGAGCTGTTTTTT CASSPGDGELFF
TRBD2 TRBJ2-3 . TRBV7-2 16 TGTGCCAGCAGCGACAGACTAGCGGGGGGCACAGATACGCAGTATTTT CASSDRLAGGTDTQYF
TRBD1 TRBJ1-2 . TRBV5-1 14 TGCGCCAGCAGCGCGGACAGGGGATTAGGGGGCTACACCTTC CASSADRGLGGYTF
TRBD1 TRBJ1-2 . TRBV15 14 TGTGCCACCAGCAGAGATCGAACAGGGGGTGGCTACACCTTC CATSRDRTGGGYTF
. TRBJ1-1 . TRBV19 13 TGTGCCAGTAGTATTTCAGGGGTTTCTGAAGCTTTCTTT CASSISGVSEAFF
. TRBJ2-1 . TRBV14 15 TGTGCCAGCAGCCAAAGGAGGCGCTCCTACAATGAGCAGTTCTTC CASSQRRRSYNEQFF
. TRBJ1-1 . TRBV20-1 11 TGCAGTGCTCGACACAGGACTGAAGCTTTCTTT CSARHRTEAFF
. TRBJ2-2 once TRBV6-5 15 TGTGCCAGCAGTTACGACGGGGTGAACACCGGGGAGCTGTTTTTT CASSYDGVNTGELFF
TRBD2 TRBJ2-3 . TRBV7-6 18 TGTGCCAGCAGCTTAGCCCTAGCGGGAGGCACACTCACAGATACGCAGTATTTT CASSLALAGGTLTDTQYF
TRBD1 TRBJ1-1 . TRBV4-2 13 TGTGCCAGCAGCCAAGTGGGGACAGATGAAGCTTTCTTT CASSQVGTDEAFF
. TRBJ2-2 . TRBV18 11 TGTGCCAGCTCACCGAGGGGGGAGCTGTTTTTT CASSPRGELFF
. TRBJ2-5 . TRBV6-2/TRBV6-3 14 TGTGCCAGCAGTTACCTCGGGGGACCAGAGACCCAGTACTTC CASSYLGGPETQYF
. TRBJ2-3 . TRBV6-1 12 TGTGCCAGCACTACCGGGGTAGATACGCAGTATTTT CASTTGVDTQYF
. TRBJ1-4 . TRBV4-1 13 TGCGCCAGCAGCCGGGCACTGGATGAAAAACTGTTTTTT CASSRALDEKLFF